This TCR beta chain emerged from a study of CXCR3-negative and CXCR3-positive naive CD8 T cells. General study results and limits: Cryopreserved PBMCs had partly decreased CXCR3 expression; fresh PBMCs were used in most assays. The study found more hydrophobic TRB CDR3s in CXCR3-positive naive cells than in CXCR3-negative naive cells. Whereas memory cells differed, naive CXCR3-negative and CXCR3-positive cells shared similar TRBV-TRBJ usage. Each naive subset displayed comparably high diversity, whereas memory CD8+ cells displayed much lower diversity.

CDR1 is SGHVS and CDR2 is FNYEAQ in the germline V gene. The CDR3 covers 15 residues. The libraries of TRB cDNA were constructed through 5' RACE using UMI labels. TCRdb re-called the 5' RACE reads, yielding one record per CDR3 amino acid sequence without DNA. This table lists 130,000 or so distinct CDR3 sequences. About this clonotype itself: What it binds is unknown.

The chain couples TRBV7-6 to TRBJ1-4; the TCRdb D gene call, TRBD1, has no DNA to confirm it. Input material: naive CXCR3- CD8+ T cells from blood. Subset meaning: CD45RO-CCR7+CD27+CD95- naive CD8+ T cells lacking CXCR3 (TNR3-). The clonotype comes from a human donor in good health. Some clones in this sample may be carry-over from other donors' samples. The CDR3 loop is CASSSPRGVGEKLFF.